This paragraph reports one TCR beta chain. The antigen is undetermined. From its re-call of the 5' RACE reads, TCRdb lists each CDR3 protein once, without DNA. The sample spans roughly 450,000 distinct CDR3 sequences; the ten largest clones claim around 1.4%. The sample is drawn from a study of T cells expressing NK-cell markers. Across the whole study: Sorted CD3+CD56+NKG2C+, CD3+CD56+NKG2C- and CD3+CD56-NKG2C+ T cells provided the TCR beta repertoires. HCMV seropositivity marked seven of the eight sequenced donors; one was seronegative.

Points from the study as a whole: Dominant NKG2C+ clonotypes made up about 1.0-7.5% of CD8+ T cells in six donors.

This CDR3 comprises 14 residues. From germline, CDR1 is SGHRS and CDR2 YFSETQ. This clonotype was sampled from a woman in her forties or fifties in good health. The chain carries TRBV5-1 and TRBJ2-2. Sequencing was carried out using blood T cells: a sorted CD56 or NKG2C T cell subset, CD4+ or CD8+ T cells, or bulk PBMC T cells (not recorded which). The CDR3 sequence is CASSIGTDTGELFF. Supplemented by reference TRBV5-1 and TRBJ2-2, the full variable domain reads KAGVTQTPRYLIKTRGQQVTLSCSPISGHRSVSWYQQTPGQGLQFLFEYFSETQRNKGNFPGRFSGRQFSNSRSEMNVSTLELGDSALYLCASSIGTDTGELFFGEGSRLTVL.